This passage covers 26 T cell receptor beta chains from one sample sequenced in a study of CD8+CD57+ T cells in acquired aplastic anemia. Patients who underwent sequencing had shown CD8+CD57+ cell expansion by flow cytometry. Genomic DNA, serving as template, underwent TCR beta VDJ and CDR3 profiling. MiXCR, applied by TCRdb to the reads, yields one record per CDR3 protein. The sample has roughly 200,000 distinct CDR3 sequences; roughly 60% are singletons. The material sequenced was sorted CD4+, CD8+, or CD8+CD57+ T cells (not recorded which) from PBMCs. All receptors come from a human donor with aplastic anemia.

This chain links TRBV25-1 with TRBJ1-1; no firm D call. V lost 1 base and J lost 0, with 15 bases in between. This CDR3 is 17 amino acids long. Germline lookup yields CDR1 MGHDK and CDR2 SYGVNS. CDR3 residues: CASSEWAKGRLNTEAFF. Written as DNA, the CDR3 is TGTGCCAGCAGTGAATGGGCTAAAGGGCGCCTGAACACTGAAGCTTTCTTT.

This clonotype showed up just once. The chain carries TRBV10-3 and TRBJ2-7; D is perhaps TRBD1 (5 bases). The CDR3 covers 15 residues. V lost 10 bases to trimming and J lost 1 base, with 20 bases between them. Germline V gives CDR1 ENHRY, CDR2 SYGVKD. CDR3 sequence reads: CASSQGHVGSYEQYF. CDR3 DNA sequence: TGTGCCAGCAGCCAAGGACATGTGGGGTCCTACGAGCAGTACTTC.

CDR3 region: CASSQGRGPTSYGYTF. CDR3 nucleotide sequence: TGTGCCAGTAGTCAAGGGAGGGGGCCCACCTCCTATGGCTACACCTTC. This chain uses TRBV19 with TRBJ1-2; 7 bases agree with TRBD1. This CDR3 spans 16 amino acids. Germline lookup yields CDR1 LNHDA and CDR2 SQIVND (reference sequence). The ends lost 5 bases at V and 4 bases at J; junction bases unmatched: 13.

V and J are TRBV12-5 and TRBJ1-4; TRBD1 agrees at 9 bases. Germline assignment: CDR1 LGHNT and CDR2 FRNRAP. The length of the CDR3 is 13 residues. The CDR3 is CASEGQGNEKLFF. The CDR3 nucleotides read TGTGCCAGCGAGGGACAGGGTAATGAAAAACTGTTTTTT.

The chain couples TRBV19 to TRBJ2-2, with a weak D call TRBD1 (6 bases). Trimming cost V 6 bases and J 6 bases, with 14 bases left between them. The length of the CDR3 is 14 residues. From germline, CDR1 is LNHDA and CDR2 SQIVND (reference sequence). CDR3 in DNA: TGTGCCAGTAGGAACCCAGGGGCGGCCGGGGAGCTGTTTTTT. Protein sequence: CASRNPGAAGELFF.

This clonotype is a singleton in its sample. V gene TRBV20-1 combines with J gene TRBJ1-1; D is perhaps TRBD1 (5 bases). V lost 2 bases, J lost 5 bases, and 15 bases lay in between. The CDR3 has 14 amino acids. The germline V gene encodes CDR1 DFQATT and CDR2 SNEGSKA (reference sequence). CDR3 loop: CSARLSGSGTEAFF. CDR3 nucleotide sequence: TGCAGTGCTAGATTGTCAGGGAGTGGTACTGAAGCTTTCTTT.

V is TRBV2 and J is TRBJ1-5, with 8 bases fitting TRBD1. V shed 6 bases, J shed 5 bases, and the junction held 9 bases outside the gene matches. Germline V CDR1 and CDR2: SNHLY, FYNNEI. CDR3 size: 15 residues. The CDR3 loop reads CASRGGQGRDQPQHF. DNA of the CDR3: TGTGCCAGCAGGGGCGGACAGGGTAGGGATCAGCCCCAGCATTTT.

The V call is TRBV7-9, the J call TRBJ2-7; 10 nucleotides match TRBD1. The tail of the sequence fits TRBJ2-5 better, so the J call may be wrong. This CDR3 is 14 amino acids long. The germline CDR1 and CDR2 sequences are SEHNR and FQNEAQ (reference sequence). The CDR3 region is CASSTGQGQETQYF. CDR3 sequence (DNA): TGTGCCAGCAGCACGGGACAGGGGCAAGAGACCCAGTACTTC.

The CDR3 protein is CASPGQGSSPLHF. The CDR3 coding sequence is TGTGCCAGCCCGGGACAGGGTTCTTCACCCCTCCACTTT. The chain carries TRBV2 and TRBJ1-6, with 9 bases matching TRBD1. The CDR3 covers 13 residues. Germline V CDR1 and CDR2: SNHLY, FYNNEI. Unmatched junction bases numbered 5, after V lost 8 bases and J lost 9 bases.

As to this clonotype: A read error may produce the germline difference seen at one junction end. This rearrangement joins TRBV24-1 to TRBJ2-7; D is perhaps TRBD2 (6 bases). Germline CDR1 reads KGHDR; CDR2 reads SFDVKD. The CDR3 covers 16 residues. The CDR3 bases are TGTGCCACCAGTGATTTTGAGGGACTGGGGGTCTACAAGCAGTACTTC. Its translation is CATSDFEGLGVYKQYF.

This rearrangement joins TRBV20-1 to TRBJ2-7; the match to TRBD2 covers 12 bases. The CDR3 is 14 residues long. The germline V gene encodes CDR1 DFQATT and CDR2 SNEGSKA (reference sequence). V trimming: 4 bases; J trimming: 1 base; junction bases outside the gene matches: 2. The CDR3 loop is CSANGLAGSYEQYF. The CDR3 DNA reads TGCAGTGCTAACGGACTAGCGGGATCCTACGAGCAGTACTTC.

This sequence joins TRBV29-1 and TRBJ2-1, with 8 positions matching TRBD1. The J segment lost 7 bases and the V segment lost 3 bases, leaving 14 bases of the junction unmatched. This CDR3 region has 16 residues. CDR1 and CDR2 from the germline V gene are SQVTM and ANQGSEA. The CDR3 reads CSVETPGQGFGNEQFF. The CDR3 DNA follows: TGCAGCGTTGAGACTCCCGGACAGGGTTTTGGTAATGAGCAGTTCTTC.

Ten or more counts support this clonotype. The genes are TRBV5-8 and TRBJ2-7, with 10 bases lining up with TRBD1. Germline assignment: CDR1 SGHTS and CDR2 YDEGEE. The V segment lost 4 bases and the J segment 5 bases; nucleotides outside the gene matches: 3. The CDR3 spans 13 residues. CDR3 sequence: CASSSGQGDEQYF. The CDR3 DNA is TGTGCCAGCAGCAGCGGACAGGGGGACGAGCAGTACTTC.

The chain combines TRBV12-3 or TRBV12-4 with TRBJ1-2; possible D gene TRBD1, 5 bases. This CDR3 contains 15 residues. V shed 5 bases and J shed 4 bases, with 17 bases lying between them. The CDR3 DNA reads as TGTGCCAGCAGTGGGGGGGTAGAGGCCCCCTATGGCTACACCTTC. Translation: CASSGGVEAPYGYTF.

The chain uses TRBV7-8 and TRBJ2-1; D remains ambiguous. Trimming shortened V by 5 bases and J by 6 bases, and 8 bases separated the two germline ends. The CDR3 spans 12 residues. Germline-derived CDR1 and CDR2 are SGHVS and FQNEAQ. The CDR3 DNA sequence: TGTGCCAGCAGCCCCCACAGCAATGAGCAGTTCTTC. Amino acid sequence: CASSPHSNEQFF.

This rearrangement joins TRBV7-9 to TRBJ1-4, with TRBD1 identical over 9 bases. The length of the CDR3 is 14 residues. The V and J ends lost 10 bases and 7 bases, in that order; junction bases with no gene match: 10. The V gene's germline CDR1 is SEHNR and CDR2 FQNEAQ (reference sequence). CDR3 loop: CATDLTGGLEKLFF. The CDR3 DNA sequence: TGTGCCACCGACCTGACAGGGGGACTTGAAAAACTGTTTTTT.

The J gene is TRBJ2-3, the V gene TRBV29-1, with 7 bases fitting TRBD2. The V gene's germline CDR1 is SQVTM and CDR2 ANQGSEA. The CDR3 loop spans 13 amino acids. The V gene end was trimmed by 7 bases and the J gene end by 1 base; junction bases not matched to a gene: 5. The CDR3 bases are TGCAGCGCTGGGGCGGGAGGCACAGATACGCAGTATTTT. Translating gives CSAGAGGTDTQYF.

The gene calls are TRBV5-6 and TRBJ2-5; 8 bases are shared with TRBD2. Germline lookup yields CDR1 SGHDT and CDR2 YYEEEE. V shed 6 bases and J 1 base; nucleotides not matched to a gene: 2. There are 13 residues in the CDR3. The CDR3 DNA reads as TGTGCCAGCATGCTAGCGGGCCAAGAGACCCAGTACTTC. This sequence encodes CASMLAGQETQYF.

This chain joins TRBV7-9 and TRBJ2-7; maybe TRBD2 (6 bases). Trimming pared 11 bases from V and 2 bases from J, leaving 16 bases between. The CDR3 consists of 13 residues. In germline, CDR1 is SEHNR, CDR2 FQNEAQ (reference sequence). The CDR3 reads CAYGGPSTYEQYF. In DNA form, the CDR3 reads TGTGCCTACGGAGGGCCATCGACCTACGAGCAGTACTTC.

This clonotype was seen once. The rearrangement uses TRBV7-2 and TRBJ1-2; tentatively, D is TRBD1 (6 bases). Germline CDR1 reads SGHTA; CDR2 reads FQGNSA. CDR3 size: 13 residues. The V and J ends lost 5 bases and 8 bases respectively, with 15 bases between them. The CDR3 DNA is TGTGCCAGCAGCCCACAGGGAGGGGTGGGCTACACCTTC. Its translation: CASSPQGGVGYTF.

This clonotype was counted at least ten times. This chain links TRBV6-5 with TRBJ1-1; tentatively, D is TRBD1 (6 bases). This CDR3 comprises 14 residues. The V and J ends lost 6 bases and 7 bases respectively, with 18 bases between them. Looked up from germline, CDR1 is MNHEY and CDR2 is SVGAGI. CDR3 sequence reads: CASSPNWGAGEAFF. The CDR3 nucleotides read TGTGCCAGCAGCCCAAATTGGGGGGCAGGTGAAGCTTTCTTT.

The chain joins TRBV5-1 to TRBJ1-6; D not resolved. The CDR3 loop spans 15 amino acids. Germline V CDR1 and CDR2: SGHRS, YFSETQ. Trimming took 0 bases from V and 0 from J, leaving 4 bases between them. The CDR3 sequence: CASSLDSSYNSPLHF. The DNA of the CDR3 is TGCGCCAGCAGCTTGGACAGCTCCTATAATTCACCCCTCCACTTT.

Concerning this clonotype: Just one base apart from a much larger clone, this may be a read error. V gene TRBV30 combines with J gene TRBJ2-7; the match to TRBD1 covers 8 bases. Trimming cost V 5 bases and J 8 bases; bases outside gene matches: 11. Per germline, CDR1 GTSNPN and CDR2 SVGIG (reference sequence). The CDR3 has 13 residues. CDR3 amino acids: CAWGTGHLNKQYF. The CDR3 region has the DNA TGTGCCTGGGGGACAGGCCACTTGAACAAGCAGTACTTC.

There are many counts of this clonotype. V usage is TRBV27 and J usage is TRBJ2-7; 8 bases line up with TRBD2. The CDR3 has 13 residues. The V gene end was trimmed by 11 bases and the J gene end by 0 bases; junction bases not matched to a gene: 6. CDR1 MNHEY and CDR2 SMNVEV come from the germline V gene (reference sequence). CDR3 residues: CASAGGRSYEQYF. Here the CDR3 DNA reads TGTGCCTCCGCGGGGGGCCGCTCCTACGAGCAGTACTTC.

The chain uses TRBV9 and TRBJ2-5; D is possibly TRBD2 (5 bases). V was cut by 0 bases and J by 4 bases, with 7 bases left in between. There are 13 residues in the CDR3. Germline CDR1 reads SGDLS; CDR2 reads YYNGEE. CDR3 nucleotides: TGTGCCAGCAGCGTAGGAGGGAGAGAGACCCAGTACTTC. Translated, it gives CASSVGGRETQYF.

This clonotype was seen at least ten times. The V gene is TRBV5-1, the J gene TRBJ2-7; D may match TRBD1 or TRBD2 (5 bases each). With 1 base removed from V and 5 bases from J, the gap between germline ends came to 13 bases. The CDR3 consists of 14 residues. Germline V gene sequence: CDR1 SGHRS, CDR2 YFSETQ. The CDR3 DNA reads as TGCGCCAGCAGCTTGCGCAGGGAGCCGAACGAGCAGTACTTC. Its translation is CASSLRREPNEQYF.